This T cell receptor (beta chain) originates from a study of monozygotic twins with inflammatory bowel disease. Study outcomes and limitations: Among twins, concordant and discordant pairs did not differ in repertoire similarity, possibly from limited power.

Concerning this clonotype itself: Its antigen is currently unknown.

Through template switching, UMIs that included a 6-nucleotide sample barcode were added. Reanalyzing the 5' RACE reads, TCRdb keeps one entry per CDR3 protein, without DNA. The specimen's table records approximately 330,000 distinct CDR3 sequences. This clonotype was obtained from a human donor with ulcerative colitis or Crohn's disease, or a healthy co-twin of an affected twin (not recorded which). Sequenced input: blood.

The CDR3 here is CASSRRSSFTDTQYF. This chain joins TRBV5-6 and TRBJ2-3; TCRdb names TRBD2, which stays unverified in the absence of DNA. This CDR3 contains 15 residues. Germline V gene data show CDR1 as SGHDT and CDR2 as YYEEEE.